One and the same sample provided the 8 T cell receptor beta chains below, sequenced in a study of blood T cell repertoires in COVID-19. Assay used: immunoSEQ multiplex PCR; TCRdb lists only in-frame clones, some missing. The table lists approximately 300,000 clones, roughly 91% of them singletons. Sequencing was carried out using peripheral blood. The origin of the receptors is a woman in her twenties or thirties with COVID-19, enrolled during active disease.

This chain connects TRBV12-5 to TRBJ2-3; D perhaps matches TRBD2 (5 bases). Germline V lookup: CDR1 LGHNT, CDR2 FRNRAP. V was shortened by 3 bases and J by 6 bases, with 16 bases between the two germline ends. This CDR3 has 15 residues. CDR3 DNA sequence: TGTGCTAGTGGTTTACGTAGGACTCTAAGGGATACGCAGTATTTT. It is translated as CASGLRRTLRDTQYF.

The gene calls are TRBV27 and TRBJ1-2; TRBD1 agrees at 9 bases. The ends lost 10 bases at V and 8 bases at J; junction bases unmatched: 5. The V gene's germline CDR1 is MNHEY and CDR2 SMNVEV (reference sequence). The CDR3 has 11 residues. The CDR3 DNA reads TGTGCCACGGGACAGGGTAACGGCTACACCTTC. Translated: CATGQGNGYTF.

The chain couples TRBV2 to TRBJ1-1, with D unclear. The ends were cut back, 3 bases at V and 0 bases at J, with 5 bases in the middle. The V gene's germline CDR1 is SNHLY and CDR2 FYNNEI. The CDR3 length is 13 residues. The CDR3 is CASSEAMNTEAFF. In nucleotides, the CDR3 is TGTGCCAGCAGTGAGGCCATGAACACTGAAGCTTTCTTT. Full variable domain (outside the CDR3, taken from reference TRBV2 and TRBJ1-1): EPEVTQTPSHQVTQMGQEVILRCVPISNHLYFYWYRQILGQKVEFLVSFYNNEISEKSEIFDDQFSVERPDGSNFTLKIRSTKLEDSAMYFCASSEAMNTEAFFGQGTRLTVV.

The genes are TRBV2 and TRBJ1-1; the match to TRBD1 covers 7 bases. This CDR3 is 15 amino acids long. CDR1 SNHLY and CDR2 FYNNEI come from the germline V gene. The trim removed 6 bases at V and 3 bases at J, leaving 10 bases unmatched. This CDR3 is CASRALQGGHTEAFF. The CDR3 DNA reads TGTGCCAGCAGGGCGTTACAAGGGGGCCACACTGAAGCTTTCTTT.

The rearrangement uses TRBV15 and TRBJ2-1; 10 bases match TRBD2. Losses at the gene ends were 0 bases for V and 8 bases for J; bases not matched to a gene: 7. Per germline, CDR1 LNHNV and CDR2 YYDKDF (reference sequence). The CDR3 covers 16 residues. CDR3 amino acids: CATSREKRGGPDEQFF. Here the CDR3 DNA reads TGTGCCACCAGCAGAGAAAAGCGGGGGGGCCCCGATGAGCAGTTCTTC.

The rearrangement uses TRBV6-6 and TRBJ2-1, with 12 bases matching TRBD2. Losses at the gene ends were 6 bases for V and 6 bases for J; bases not matched to a gene: 9. The CDR3 sequence is 16 residues long. Germline V gene lookup returns CDR1 MNHNY and CDR2 SVGAGI (reference sequence). CDR3 residues: CASRPLAGGPVNEQFF. CDR3 DNA sequence: TGTGCCAGCAGACCCCTAGCGGGGGGGCCGGTCAATGAGCAGTTCTTC.

With regard to this clone: A far larger clone is one base from this, pointing to a likely read error. At the DNA level, this CDR3 is encoded by other sequences in the same sample as well. The genes are TRBV27 and TRBJ1-1; D not certain. Between the trimmed V and J ends, which lost 6 bases and 1 base, there was a span of 3 bases. This CDR3 is 11 amino acids long. Germline V CDR1 and CDR2: MNHEY, SMNVEV (reference sequence). Written as DNA, the CDR3 is TGTGCCAGCAGGGCGAACACTGAAGCTTTCTTT. It is translated as CASRANTEAFF.

The chain recombines TRBV19 with TRBJ1-6, with D possibly being TRBD1 (6 bases). CDR1 and CDR2 from the germline V gene are LNHDA and SQIVND (reference sequence). This CDR3 spans 16 amino acids. V gave up 2 bases and J gave up 7 bases, with 15 bases separating them. CDR3 DNA: TGTGCCAGTAGTATATCGGGGACAACTGAGAATTCACCCCTCCACTTT. It is translated as CASSISGTTENSPLHF.